This T cell receptor (beta chain) derives from a study of blood T cell repertoires in COVID-19. Overall study: Acute and convalescent COVID-19 samples came from the United States, Italy and Spain. From T cells, B-cell-depleted T cells, or PBMCs came the material, which was cDNA or gDNA.

Germline CDR1 is SGHTA and CDR2 is FQGNSA. CDR3 length: 15 residues. The J segment lost 4 bases and the V segment lost 6 bases, leaving 7 bases of the junction unmatched. This clone was picked up one time. Source study methods: Cell counts per sample came from amplifying reference gene primers. TCRdb's copy holds only in-frame clones and misses some; the assay was immunoSEQ multiplex PCR. Clone size and the V and J calls come from that table; the DNA yielded D and trimming. The repertoire holds more than 200,000 clones, with more than 70% as singletons. The chain uses TRBV7-2 and TRBJ1-3, with 9 bases aligning to TRBD1. The TCR originated in a middle-aged woman who had recovered from COVID-19. The sample was peripheral blood. The CDR3 coding sequence is TGTGCCAGCAGAGGGGGACAGGGATCCGGAAACACCATATATTTT. This codes for CASRGGQGSGNTIYF.